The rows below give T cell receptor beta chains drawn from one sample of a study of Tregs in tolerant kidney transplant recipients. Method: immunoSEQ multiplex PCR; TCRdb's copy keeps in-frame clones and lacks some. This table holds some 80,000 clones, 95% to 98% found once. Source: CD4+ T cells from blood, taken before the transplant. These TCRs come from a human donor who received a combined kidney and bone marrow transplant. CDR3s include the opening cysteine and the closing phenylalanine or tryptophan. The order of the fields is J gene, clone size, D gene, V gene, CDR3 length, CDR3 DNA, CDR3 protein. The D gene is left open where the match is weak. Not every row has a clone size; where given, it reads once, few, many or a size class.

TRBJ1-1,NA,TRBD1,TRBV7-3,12,TGTGCCAGCAGCTTTCAGGGGGCTGAAGCTTTCTTT,CASSFQGAEAFF
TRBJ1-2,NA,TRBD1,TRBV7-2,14,TGTGCCAGCAGCCCCGGGACAGGGAGTCATGGCTACACCTTC,CASSPGTGSHGYTF
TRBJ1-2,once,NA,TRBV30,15,TGTGCCTGGAGTGTAGAACAGGGAGGGGTATATGGCTACACCTTC,CAWSVEQGGVYGYTF
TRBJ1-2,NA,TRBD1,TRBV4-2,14,TGTGCCAGCAGCCGACCGGGACAGGGCCGTGGCTACACCTTC,CASSRPGQGRGYTF
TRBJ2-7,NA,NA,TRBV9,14,TGTGCCAGCAGCGCGACAGCCCCCTCCTACGAGCAGTACTTC,CASSATAPSYEQYF
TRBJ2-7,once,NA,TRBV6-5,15,TGTGCCAGCAGTTACTCGGCAGGGGCAACCTACGAGCAGTACTTC,CASSYSAGATYEQYF
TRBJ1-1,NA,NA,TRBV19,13,TGTGCCAGTAGTACAACGGGGGACACTGAAGCTTTCTTT,CASSTTGDTEAFF
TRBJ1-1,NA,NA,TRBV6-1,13,TGTGCCAGCAGCGCACAGGGAACCTCTGAAGCTTTCTTT,CASSAQGTSEAFF
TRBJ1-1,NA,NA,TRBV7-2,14,TGTGCCAGCAGCTTCGCAGGGGCTGACACTGAAGCTTTCTTT,CASSFAGADTEAFF
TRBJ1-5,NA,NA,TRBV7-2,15,TGTGCCAGCAGCTTAGCGACTCTTGGGAATCAGCCCCAGCATTTT,CASSLATLGNQPQHF
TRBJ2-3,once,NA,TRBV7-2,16,TGTGCCAGCAGCCCATGGGGCCGGGGGGCAGGGGATACGCAGTATTTT,CASSPWGRGAGDTQYF
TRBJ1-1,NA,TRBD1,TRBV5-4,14,TGTGCCAGCAGCGGACAGGTGCGGAACACTGAAGCTTTCTTT,CASSGQVRNTEAFF
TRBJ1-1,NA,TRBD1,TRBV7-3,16,TGTGCCAGCAGCTTAACTGGTGCAGGGGGCCGCACAGAAGCTTTCTTT,CASSLTGAGGRTEAFF
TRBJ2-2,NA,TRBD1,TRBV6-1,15,TGTGCCAGCAGCATTGACAGGGTTTTGACCGGGGAGCTGTTTTTT,CASSIDRVLTGELFF
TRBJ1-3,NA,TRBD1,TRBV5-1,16,TGCGCCAGCAGCCCACCGGACAGGAGCTCTGGAAACACCATATATTTT,CASSPPDRSSGNTIYF
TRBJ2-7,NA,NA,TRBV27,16,TGTGCCAGCAGTTTATCGATTAGCGGAAGCTCCTACGAGCAGTACTTC,CASSLSISGSSYEQYF
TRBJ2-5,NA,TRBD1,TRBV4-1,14,TGCGCCAGCAGCCACTTAGACAGGGAAGAGACCCAGTACTTC,CASSHLDREETQYF
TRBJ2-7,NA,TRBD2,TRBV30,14,TGTGCCTGGAGTACTAGCGGGGGGTCGTACGAGCAGTACTTC,CAWSTSGGSYEQYF
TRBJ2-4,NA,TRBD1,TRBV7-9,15,TGTGCCAGCAGCGCCGGGACAGAAGCCAAAAACATTCAGTACTTC,CASSAGTEAKNIQYF
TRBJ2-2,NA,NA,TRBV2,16,TGTGCCAGCAGTCGGTTCGGGACACTGAACACCGGGGAGCTGTTTTTT,CASSRFGTLNTGELFF
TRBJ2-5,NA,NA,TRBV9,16,TGTGCCAGCAGCGTAGCTCTTACCAGGGGCCAAGAGACCCAGTACTTC,CASSVALTRGQETQYF
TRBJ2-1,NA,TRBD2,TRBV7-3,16,TGTGCCAGCAGCTTATTTAGGGCTAGCGGGAGCCATGAGCAGTTCTTC,CASSLFRASGSHEQFF
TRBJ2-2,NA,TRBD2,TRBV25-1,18,TGTGCCAGCAGTGCAAAGGGACTAGCGGGAGGCGGCACCGGGGAGCTGTTTTTT,CASSAKGLAGGGTGELFF
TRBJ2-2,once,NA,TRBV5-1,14,TGCGCCAGCAGCACGACAGTAAGGACCGGGGAGCTGTTTTTT,CASSTTVRTGELFF
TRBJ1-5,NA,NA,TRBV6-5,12,TGTGCGAGCGGGAGGCTAGATCAGCCCCAGCATTTT,CASGRLDQPQHF
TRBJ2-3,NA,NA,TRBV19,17,TGTGCCAGTAGTATAGATCACCCACGACAGGGCACAGATACGCAGTATTTT,CASSIDHPRQGTDTQYF
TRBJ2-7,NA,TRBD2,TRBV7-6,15,TGTGCCAGCAGCTCCGGGACTAGCGGGTACTACGAGCAGTACTTC,CASSSGTSGYYEQYF
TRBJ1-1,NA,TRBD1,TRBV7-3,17,TGTGCCAGCAGCCCAACAGGGACAGGGGTAGGGAACACTGAAGCTTTCTTT,CASSPTGTGVGNTEAFF
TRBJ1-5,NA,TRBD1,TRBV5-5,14,TGTGCCAGCAGCCCCGGGACAGTACGGCAGCCCCAGCATTTT,CASSPGTVRQPQHF
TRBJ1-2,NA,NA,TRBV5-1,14,TGCGCCAGCAGCTTGTCCGGCGGGAACTATGGCTACACCTTC,CASSLSGGNYGYTF
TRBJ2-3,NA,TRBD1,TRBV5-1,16,TGCGCCAGCAGCCCAGGGACAGGGTGGTATGGAGATACGCAGTATTTT,CASSPGTGWYGDTQYF
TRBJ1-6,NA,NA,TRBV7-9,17,TGTGCCAGCAGCTCGAGGGCTGGGGAATCCTATAATTCACCCCTCCACTTT,CASSSRAGESYNSPLHF
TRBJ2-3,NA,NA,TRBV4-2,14,TGTGCCAGCCGCCCAGCGGGCGGCACAGATACGCAGTATTTT,CASRPAGGTDTQYF
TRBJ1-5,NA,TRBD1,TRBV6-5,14,TGTGCCAGCAGGCGCCGGGACAGCGATCAGCCCCAGCATTTT,CASRRRDSDQPQHF